A single sample is the source of the 21 T cell receptor beta chains below, sequenced in a study of cytomegalovirus exposure and HLA in healthy donors. Primers for the PCR totalled 60 Vbeta and 13 Jbeta. The data were produced by immunoSEQ multiplex PCR, yet TCRdb's version contains in-frame clones alone and is incomplete. The sample carries around 180,000 clones, roughly 86% recorded once. Sequencing was performed on PBMCs. The origin of the receptors is a girl aged 5-17 years in good health and CMV-seropositive.

This chain joins TRBV2 and TRBJ2-2, with 8 bases matching TRBD1. V dropped 6 bases and J dropped 5; count of bases not matched to a gene: 8. Germline lookup yields CDR1 SNHLY and CDR2 FYNNEI. The CDR3 consists of 15 residues. Here the CDR3 reads CASRSGTGRTGELFF. CDR3 bases: TGTGCCAGCAGATCCGGGACAGGACGGACCGGGGAGCTGTTTTTT.

The chain is built from TRBV7-6 and TRBJ2-3; maybe TRBD1 (7 bases). This CDR3 has 16 residues. The V and J ends lost 2 bases and 5 bases respectively, with 17 bases between them. Germline V gene lookup returns CDR1 SGHVS and CDR2 FNYEAQ. The CDR3 is CASSLRQGGMVDTQYF. The CDR3 DNA is TGTGCCAGCAGCTTAAGACAGGGAGGTATGGTAGATACGCAGTATTTT.

The chain recombines TRBV13 with TRBJ1-3; 7 bases align to TRBD1. Germline loops: CDR1 PRHDT, CDR2 FYEKMQ (reference sequence). The CDR3 is 14 amino acids. V trimming: 2 bases; J trimming: 6 bases; junction bases outside the gene matches: 4. The CDR3 DNA reads as TGTGCCAGCAGCTTACTCGGACAGGCAAACACCATATATTTT. This codes for CASSLLGQANTIYF.

The chain combines TRBV15 with TRBJ2-3; TRBD2 matches at 11 bases. V dropped 1 base and J dropped 4; count of bases not matched to a gene: 10. The V gene's germline CDR1 is LNHNV and CDR2 YYDKDF (reference sequence). CDR3 length: 18 amino acids. CDR3 DNA: TGTGCCACCAGCAGAGTAACCCATAGCGGGGGGGCCTCAGATACGCAGTATTTT. Its translation is CATSRVTHSGGASDTQYF. Supplemented by reference TRBV15 and TRBJ2-3, the full variable domain reads DAMVIQNPRYQVTQFGKPVTLSCSQTLNHNVMYWYQQKSSQAPKLLFHYYDKDFNNEADTPDNFQSRRPNTSFCFLDIRSPGLGDTAMYLCATSRVTHSGGASDTQYFGPGTRLTVL.

The chain employs TRBV10-3 and TRBJ2-3; 10 positions agree with TRBD2. CDR1 and CDR2 (germline): ENHRY, SYGVKD. CDR3 length: 15 amino acids. Unmatched junction bases numbered 4, after V lost 5 bases and J lost 2 bases. The CDR3 reads CAISKSGGDTDTQYF. DNA of the CDR3: TGTGCCATCAGTAAAAGCGGGGGGGACACAGATACGCAGTATTTT.

The chain is built from TRBV19 and TRBJ1-2, with 8 bases fitting TRBD1. Trimming took 6 bases from V and 6 from J; bases not matched to a gene: 9. In germline, CDR1 is LNHDA, CDR2 SQIVND (reference sequence). There are 14 residues in the CDR3. The CDR3 sequence is CASSFGQGGDGYTF. Here the CDR3 DNA reads TGTGCCAGTAGCTTTGGACAGGGAGGGGATGGCTACACCTTC. Using reference TRBV19 and TRBJ1-2 for the parts outside the CDR3, the full variable domain is DGGITQSPKYLFRKEGQNVTLSCEQNLNHDAMYWYRQDPGQGLRLIYYSQIVNDFQKGDIAEGYSVSREKKESFPLTVTSAQKNPTAFYLCASSFGQGGDGYTFGSGTRLTVV.

CDR3 sequence reads: CASSLAGRGLGYTF. Here the CDR3 DNA reads TGTGCCAGCAGCTTGGCCGGCAGGGGGCTTGGCTACACCTTC. This rearrangement joins TRBV5-4 to TRBJ1-2; the match to TRBD1 covers 8 bases. CDR1 is SGHNT, CDR2 YYREEE, per germline (reference sequence). The CDR3 runs 14 residues. Trimming removed 0 bases from V and 7 bases from J; junction bases left unmatched: 5.

The chain couples TRBV9 to TRBJ1-1, with TRBD1 as a possible D gene (6 bases). CDR1 and CDR2 from the germline V gene are SGDLS and YYNGEE. Between the trimmed V and J ends, which lost 4 bases and 1 base, there was a span of 11 bases. The CDR3 length is 14 residues. The DNA for the CDR3 is TGTGCCAGCAGCCCCTGGACAGAGAACACTGAAGCTTTCTTT. As protein: CASSPWTENTEAFF. Variable domain in full (rest from reference TRBV9 and TRBJ1-1): DSGVTQTPKHLITATGQRVTLRCSPRSGDLSVYWYQQSLDQGLQFLIQYYNGEERAKGNILERFSAQQFPDLHSELNLSSLELGDSALYFCASSPWTENTEAFFGQGTRLTVV.

The chain has TRBV18 and TRBJ2-3, with 11 bases lining up with TRBD2. This CDR3 is 17 amino acids long. Germline CDR1 reads KGHSH; CDR2 reads LQKENI. The V and J ends lost 2 bases and 4 bases, in that order; junction bases with no gene match: 8. CDR3 in amino acids: CASSPGNSGGAADTQYF. CDR3 nucleotide sequence: TGTGCCAGCTCACCAGGGAATAGCGGGGGGGCCGCAGATACGCAGTATTTT.

Comments on this clone: Other DNA sequences in the sample encode the same CDR3. This sequence joins TRBV6-1 and TRBJ1-1; 7 bases match TRBD1. The CDR3 spans 14 residues. With V trimmed by 6 bases and J by 0 bases, 4 bases remained unmatched. Germline CDR1 and CDR2: MNHNS and SASEGT. CDR3 DNA: TGTGCCAGCAGCTCCGACAGGGTGAACACTGAAGCTTTCTTT. Its translation: CASSSDRVNTEAFF.

As concerns this clone: Additional DNA sequences in this sample encode the identical CDR3. The chain recombines TRBV6-5 with TRBJ1-1, with a tentative D call TRBD1 (5 bases). Trimming took off 2 bases at V and 5 bases at J, with 9 bases between the two ends. The CDR3 extends over 13 amino acids. Germline CDR1 and CDR2: MNHEY and SVGAGI. CDR3 sequence reads: CASSYLGGTEAFF. In DNA form, the CDR3 reads TGTGCCAGCAGTTACCTCGGGGGTACTGAAGCTTTCTTT.

The chain carries TRBV6-1 and TRBJ1-2, with 9 bases identical to TRBD1. This CDR3 region has 15 residues. V shed 6 bases and J 8 bases; nucleotides not matched to a gene: 13. Germline assignment: CDR1 MNHNS and CDR2 SASEGT. The CDR3 nucleotides are TGTGCCAGCAGCAGACCCGGGACAGGGTATTACGGCTACACCTTC. Its translation is CASSRPGTGYYGYTF.

The V gene is TRBV12-5, the J gene TRBJ1-5; D not certain. Germline values: CDR1 LGHNT, CDR2 FRNRAP. With 9 bases removed from V and 12 bases from J, the gap between germline ends came to 24 bases. The CDR3 covers 14 residues. In DNA, the CDR3 is TGTGCTAGCTACTCACCAACAGCGCCCGGGGTCCAGCATTTT. Amino acid sequence: CASYSPTAPGVQHF.

This clone has a single count. This chain links TRBV5-1 with TRBJ1-5; maybe TRBD1 (5 bases). V lost 6 bases, J lost 9 bases, and 22 bases lay in between. This CDR3 comprises 15 residues. The germline CDR1 and CDR2 sequences are SGHRS and YFSETQ. The CDR3 nucleotides are TGCGCCAGCAAGGGACTGAGGCCGCCGATGACGCCCCAGCATTTT. Translated: CASKGLRPPMTPQHF.

This clone was seen once. The rearrangement links TRBV27 to TRBJ1-1, with D perhaps matching TRBD1 (5 bases). V lost 7 bases, J lost 1 base, and 10 bases lay in between. The CDR3 is 13 residues long. Per germline, CDR1 MNHEY and CDR2 SMNVEV (reference sequence). Written as DNA, the CDR3 is TGTGCCAGCACCTCGGGGGGGAACACTGAAGCTTTCTTT. Protein: CASTSGGNTEAFF.

The chain is built from TRBV7-9 and TRBJ2-5, with 15 bases fitting TRBD2. Trimming removed 4 bases from V and 5 bases from J; junction bases left unmatched: 8. The CDR3 runs 17 residues. The germline gives CDR1 SEHNR, CDR2 FQNEAQ (reference sequence). CDR3 bases: TGTGCCAGCAGCTGGAGGACTAGCGGGGGGGCGGGTGAGACCCAGTACTTC. This codes for CASSWRTSGGAGETQYF.

This rearrangement joins TRBV6-1 to TRBJ1-1; D is unclear. The germline V gene encodes CDR1 MNHNS and CDR2 SASEGT. The length of the CDR3 is 15 residues. The V end lost 3 bases, the J end lost 4 bases, and 15 bases lay between the germline ends. CDR3 in amino acids: CASSDRRGRGTEAFF. The CDR3, as DNA: TGTGCCAGCAGTGACCGCCGGGGTCGTGGCACTGAAGCTTTCTTT.

The gene calls are TRBV27 and TRBJ2-7; D is unclear. V lost 5 bases and J lost 4, with 18 bases in between. CDR1 and CDR2 (germline): MNHEY, SMNVEV (reference sequence). This CDR3 is 15 amino acids long. The CDR3 spells CASSTKLARLYEQYF. The CDR3 region has the DNA TGTGCCAGCAGTACAAAGTTGGCCAGACTGTACGAGCAGTACTTC.

The chain couples TRBV19 to TRBJ1-5; possibly TRBD1 for D (5 bases). The germline V and J ends were trimmed by 6 bases and 1 base, with 16 bases remaining between them. This CDR3 has 16 residues. From germline, CDR1 is LNHDA and CDR2 SQIVND (reference sequence). The CDR3 nucleotides read TGTGCCAGTAGGGTGGGCGGGGCCCAAAGCAATCAGCCCCAGCATTTT. Its protein is CASRVGGAQSNQPQHF.

Concerning this clone: Other DNA sequences in this specimen translate into the identical CDR3. CDR3 region: CATSRAVNTEAFF. The CDR3 DNA reads as TGTGCCACCAGCAGAGCGGTGAACACTGAAGCTTTCTTT. This rearrangement joins TRBV15 to TRBJ1-1; no clear D. V was clipped by 1 base and J by 0 bases, with 3 bases between them. The CDR3 totals 13 residues. CDR1 is LNHNV, CDR2 YYDKDF, per germline (reference sequence).

The rearrangement joins TRBV6-5 to TRBJ1-1, with 8 bases that match TRBD1. J gave up 11 bases and V 8 bases, and 4 bases lay outside the gene matches. This CDR3 spans 10 amino acids. Looked up from germline, CDR1 is MNHEY and CDR2 is SVGAGI. CDR3 nucleotide sequence: TGTGCCAGCCCGGACAGGGATGCTTTCTTT. This sequence encodes CASPDRDAFF.